These 25 T cell receptor beta chains were sequenced from one sample in a study of T-cell memory formation after mild COVID-19. Via MiXCR, TCRdb re-called the 5' RACE reads, giving one row per CDR3 protein. The sample includes about 350,000 distinct CDR3 sequences, 20% to 25% of them seen just once. The sequenced material came from PBMCs or a T cell subset sorted from them (not recorded which). These receptors originate from a man between 18 and 35 years old who had mild COVID-19 (a few samples of this study predate the infection). Cell type and time point are not known.

This clonotype was observed a handful of times. The genes are TRBV7-8 and TRBJ2-2; no definite D call. This CDR3 has 15 amino acids. V lost 1 base and J lost 2, with 8 bases in between. Germline V gene data show CDR1 as SGHVS and CDR2 as FQNEAQ. DNA for the CDR3: TGTGCCAGCAGCTTAGGCAGGCTAAACACCGGGGAGCTGTTTTTT. As protein: CASSLGRLNTGELFF.

This clonotype was observed a few times. The chain couples TRBV7-9 to TRBJ2-1; TRBD2 matches 7 bases. Germline CDR1 reads SEHNR; CDR2 reads FQNEAQ (reference sequence). The CDR3 extends over 17 amino acids. Trimming removed 1 base from V and 4 bases from J; junction bases left unmatched: 10. The CDR3 loop is CASSLVGARELYNEQFF. The CDR3 nucleotides read TGTGCCAGCAGCTTAGTAGGGGCGCGGGAGTTATACAATGAGCAGTTCTTC.

The J gene is TRBJ2-3, the V gene TRBV6-5; D unclear. Germline V CDR1 and CDR2: MNHEY, SVGAGI. The CDR3 is made up of 15 amino acids. Trimming cost V 4 bases and J 6 bases, with 17 bases left between them. The CDR3 region is CASSSEEWPRDTQYF. The CDR3 nucleotides are TGTGCCAGCAGTTCCGAAGAATGGCCCCGTGATACGCAGTATTTT.

This clonotype was found a few times. The chain recombines TRBV6-5 with TRBJ1-3; D is undetermined. Germline-derived CDR1 and CDR2 are MNHEY and SVGAGI. CDR3 size: 17 residues. V was cut by 6 bases and J by 0 bases, with 18 bases left in between. For the CDR3, the DNA is TGTGCCAGCAGCCCATCAGGACTTTCCTCCTCTGGAAACACCATATATTTT. This gives the protein CASSPSGLSSSGNTIYF.

This clonotype was detected only a few times. The rearrangement links TRBV5-1 to TRBJ1-1; 7 positions match TRBD1. The CDR3 spans 14 residues. Germline CDR1 reads SGHRS; CDR2 reads YFSETQ. J lost 3 bases, V lost 4 bases, and 6 bases had no gene match. This CDR3 reads CASSITGEYTEAFF. CDR3 DNA sequence: TGCGCCAGCAGCATCACAGGGGAATACACTGAAGCTTTCTTT. The full variable domain, rest sourced from reference TRBV5-1 and TRBJ1-1, is KAGVTQTPRYLIKTRGQQVTLSCSPISGHRSVSWYQQTPGQGLQFLFEYFSETQRNKGNFPGRFSGRQFSNSRSEMNVSTLELGDSALYLCASSITGEYTEAFFGQGTRLTVV.

This clonotype has more than one count but fewer than ten. The chain has TRBV5-5 and TRBJ1-6; 9 nucleotides match TRBD1. In germline, CDR1 is SGHKS, CDR2 YYEKEE (reference sequence). The CDR3 sequence is 16 residues long. The trim removed 0 bases at V and 10 bases at J, leaving 8 bases unmatched. The CDR3 spells CASSLVPGQGGSPLHF. In DNA, the CDR3 is TGTGCCAGCAGCTTGGTCCCGGGACAGGGAGGATCACCCCTCCACTTT.

This clonotype was recorded a few times. The rearrangement links TRBV5-1 to TRBJ2-5, with 12 bases identical to TRBD1. V lost 5 bases and J lost 5; bases outside the gene matches: 7. The CDR3 extends over 15 amino acids. The germline CDR1 and CDR2 sequences are SGHRS and YFSETQ. The CDR3 DNA follows: TGCGCCAGCAGACGCGGGACAGGGGGCGGGGAGACCCAGTACTTC. Translating gives CASRRGTGGGETQYF.

This clonotype was counted between two and nine times. This chain links TRBV11-2 with TRBJ1-6; unclear D gene. The germline V and J ends were trimmed by 6 bases and 7 bases, with 16 bases remaining between them. The CDR3 covers 15 residues. Germline loops: CDR1 SGHAT, CDR2 FQNNGV. The CDR3 region is CASRQRTDANSPLHF. The CDR3 DNA reads TGTGCCAGCAGACAAAGGACGGATGCAAATTCACCCCTCCACTTT. Together with reference TRBV11-2 and TRBJ1-6, the CDR3 gives the full variable domain: EAGVAQSPRYKIIEKRQSVAFWCNPISGHATLYWYQQILGQGPKLLIQFQNNGVVDDSQLPKDRFSAERLKGVDSTLKIQPAKLEDSAVYLCASRQRTDANSPLHFGNGTRLTVT.

The V and J genes are TRBV7-9 and TRBJ1-6; 7 positions agree with TRBD1. V gave up 5 bases and J gave up 9 bases; unmatched junction bases: 7. Germline CDR1 and CDR2: SEHNR and FQNEAQ (reference sequence). CDR3 size: 14 residues. In DNA, the CDR3 is TGTGCCAGCAGCCAGGGGGGATACGCTTCACCCCTCCACTTT. This gives the protein CASSQGGYASPLHF.

The V gene is TRBV11-2, the J gene TRBJ2-2, with D perhaps being TRBD1 or TRBD2 (5 bases each). CDR1 SGHAT and CDR2 FQNNGV come from the germline V gene. V was shortened by 1 base and J by 5 bases, with 11 bases between the two germline ends. The CDR3 runs 15 residues. The CDR3 region is CASSLGTGLTGELFF. DNA of the CDR3: TGTGCCAGCAGCTTAGGAACGGGGCTGACCGGGGAGCTGTTTTTT.

The genes are TRBV11-2 and TRBJ2-2; 7 bases map to TRBD2. V shed 2 bases and J 5 bases; nucleotides not matched to a gene: 17. From germline, CDR1 is SGHAT and CDR2 FQNNGV. The CDR3 length is 19 residues. The CDR3 reads CASSLYLDNHLADTGELFF. As DNA, the CDR3 is TGTGCCAGCAGCTTATACTTAGATAACCATCTAGCGGATACCGGGGAGCTGTTTTTT.

This clonotype has more than one count but fewer than ten. The chain uses TRBV7-2 and TRBJ2-1; D not certain. The germline V gene has CDR1 SGHTA and CDR2 FQGNSA. V was shortened by 4 bases and J by 4 bases, with 8 bases between the two germline ends. There are 13 residues in the CDR3. The CDR3 here is CASSSNFYNEQFF. Here the CDR3 DNA reads TGTGCCAGCAGCTCCAATTTTTACAATGAGCAGTTCTTC.

The chain is built from TRBV29-1 and TRBJ2-2, with a weak D call TRBD2 (5 bases). The CDR3 has 12 residues. Trimming pared 3 bases from V and 6 bases from J, leaving 8 bases between. CDR1 and CDR2 (germline): SQVTM, ANQGSEA. CDR3 region: CSVEDWPGELFF. The CDR3 DNA follows: TGCAGCGTTGAGGACTGGCCCGGGGAGCTGTTTTTT.

This clonotype has just a few counts. This chain uses TRBV20-1 with TRBJ1-1; tentatively, D is TRBD1 (5 bases). The CDR3 covers 14 residues. Between the trimmed V and J ends, which lost 3 bases and 2 bases, there was a span of 13 bases. Germline V lookup: CDR1 DFQATT, CDR2 SNEGSKA (reference sequence). The CDR3 bases are TGCAGTGCTAGGCCCGGAGGGGCAAACACTGAAGCTTTCTTT. Protein sequence: CSARPGGANTEAFF.

This clonotype was seen repeatedly, ten times or more. The rearrangement uses TRBV5-1 and TRBJ2-5; D gene ambiguous. The CDR3 runs 14 residues. CDR1 and CDR2 from the germline V gene are SGHRS and YFSETQ. V was trimmed by 2 bases and J by 0 bases, leaving 8 bases between them. The CDR3 loop reads CASSFGGYQETQYF. DNA for the CDR3: TGCGCCAGCAGCTTCGGCGGCTACCAAGAGACCCAGTACTTC.

J is TRBJ2-3 and V is TRBV2, with D perhaps TRBD2 (6 bases). CDR1 is SNHLY, CDR2 FYNNEI, per germline. V was shortened by 6 bases and J by 5 bases, with 6 bases between the two germline ends. The CDR3 length is 11 residues. The CDR3 DNA sequence: TGTGCCAGCAGGGAGGGAGATACGCAGTATTTT. This codes for CASREGDTQYF.

This rearrangement joins TRBV6-2 or TRBV6-3 to TRBJ1-2; D unclear. Germline CDR1 reads MNHEY; CDR2 reads SVGEGT. This CDR3 has 13 amino acids. Trimming took 5 bases from V and 6 from J, leaving 13 bases between them. The CDR3 DNA reads TGTGCCAGCAGTCTTGGAGGGATCGATGGCTACACCTTC. It codes for CASSLGGIDGYTF.

This clonotype was seen a few times. The V call is TRBV7-6, the J call TRBJ2-5; D possibly corresponds to TRBD2 (7 bases). Deletions cut 8 bases from V and 5 bases from J, with 9 bases between. The CDR3 spans 11 residues. In germline, CDR1 is SGHVS, CDR2 FNYEAQ. In nucleotides, the CDR3 is TGTGCCAGCGGGGGGGCGGAGACCCAGTACTTC. Translating gives CASGGAETQYF.

This chain links TRBV11-2 with TRBJ2-1; 13 positions match TRBD2. V lost 5 bases and J lost 9; bases outside the gene matches: 4. This CDR3 contains 14 residues. The V gene's germline CDR1 is SGHAT and CDR2 FQNNGV. In DNA, the CDR3 is TGTGCCAGCAGCACTAGCGGGGGGGCCTCTGAGCAGTTCTTC. As protein: CASSTSGGASEQFF.

The CDR3 DNA follows: TGCAGCGTTGAGGCTCAGGGGGCTAGGGACACTGAAGCTTTCTTT. Encoded protein: CSVEAQGARDTEAFF. This chain uses TRBV29-1 with TRBJ1-1, with TRBD1 matching over 8 bases. Germline trimming cut 3 bases from V and 3 bases from J; bases unmatched to any gene: 9. The CDR3 runs to 15 residues. Germline V gene sequence: CDR1 SQVTM, CDR2 ANQGSEA.

This clonotype was found a few times. The chain is built from TRBV9 and TRBJ2-3; D unclear. The CDR3 is made up of 14 amino acids. Germline V gene sequence: CDR1 SGDLS, CDR2 YYNGEE. V was clipped by 4 bases and J by 3 bases, with 12 bases between them. The DNA of the CDR3 is TGTGCCAGCAGCACATCGGGCACGACAGATACGCAGTATTTT. Amino acid sequence: CASSTSGTTDTQYF.

V is TRBV6-2 or TRBV6-3 and J is TRBJ1-2, with TRBD1 identical over 9 bases. The junction had 19 bases not matched to a gene; V was cut back by 7 bases and J by 7 bases. Germline CDR1 and CDR2: MNHEY and SVGEGT. The CDR3 consists of 17 residues. This CDR3 is CASNGDRGIVGIRGYTF. The CDR3 DNA sequence: TGTGCCAGCAACGGAGACAGGGGGATCGTTGGAATTCGTGGCTACACCTTC.

The rearrangement links TRBV12-3 or TRBV12-4 to TRBJ2-7; TRBD1 matches at 8 bases. The CDR3 loop spans 14 amino acids. V lost 5 bases to trimming and J lost 0 bases; unmatched junction nucleotides: 3. The CDR3 loop is CASSRGTGSYEQYF. The CDR3 bases are TGTGCCAGCAGTCGGGGGACAGGCTCCTACGAGCAGTACTTC.

The V gene is TRBV24-1, the J gene TRBJ2-2; 11 nucleotides line up with TRBD1. The J segment lost 4 bases and the V segment lost 4 bases, leaving 4 bases of the junction unmatched. The length of the CDR3 is 16 residues. The germline V gene encodes CDR1 KGHDR and CDR2 SFDVKD. The CDR3 DNA reads TGTGCCACCAGTGACTCCGGGACAGGGGGCACCGGGGAGCTGTTTTTT. Amino acid sequence: CATSDSGTGGTGELFF.

The sample holds a few counts of this clonotype. The junction shows a germline mismatch at one end, possibly a read error. The CDR3 reads CASSQSWTYEQYF. The CDR3 bases are TGCGCCAGCAGTCAATCGTGGACCTACGAGCAGTACTTT. The chain recombines TRBV23-1 with TRBJ2-7; D is ambiguous. TRBV23-1 is identified as an open reading frame with a role that is uncertain. CDR3 length equals 13 residues.